This paragraph covers one TCR beta chain sequence. The antigen remains unidentified. The V and J ends lost 8 bases and 6 bases respectively, with 11 bases between them. CDR1 is SGHVS and CDR2 is FNYEAQ in the germline V gene. There are 12 residues in the CDR3. Despite likely unrecorded immune exposures, the donors were nominally healthy at the time of sampling. The PCR ran on 60 Vbeta and 13 Jbeta primers. Sequencing used immunoSEQ multiplex PCR; TCRdb keeps in-frame clones, though not all of them. The sample yields approximately 180,000 clones, roughly 70% seen once. This entry comes from a study of cytomegalovirus exposure and HLA in healthy donors. Study results and limitations: Based on reports, TCR beta sequences accurately predicted HLA-A and HLA-B alleles for most subjects. While the bulk of TCR sequences proved rare, some public TCRs turned up in many donors.

This sequence joins TRBV7-6 and TRBJ1-5, with D unresolved. The receptor comes from a male donor in good health and CMV-seronegative. Sequences were obtained from PBMCs. CDR3 protein: CASSLVGQPQHF. Written as DNA, the CDR3 is TGTGCCAGCTCGCTAGTCGGTCAGCCCCAGCATTTT.